This T cell receptor (beta chain) was captured in a study of radiation and T cells in renal cell carcinoma. About this clone itself: Its specificity is unknown.

Findings of the study overall: Top tumor clonotypes rose in blood 2 weeks post-radiation, then contracted.

CDR1 ENHRY and CDR2 SYGVKD come from the germline V gene. V dropped 4 bases and J dropped 5 bases, with 11 bases sitting between them. The CDR3 runs to 13 residues. Time point reported: blood 4 weeks post-SBRT, at nephrectomy. Noted treatment: 15 Gy SBRT to primary tumor, nephrectomy 4 weeks later. Nephrectomy followed 15 Gy stereotactic body radiation by 4 weeks. The tumor was a clear cell renal cell carcinoma. Here immunoSEQ multiplex PCR was the method, and the copy in TCRdb shows in-frame clones only, minus some. The sample includes around 100,000 clones, approximately 80% of them seen just once. The chain carries TRBV10-3 and TRBJ1-1; D possibly corresponds to TRBD1 (6 bases). Material: blood, obtained from a patient whose treatment included radiotherapy and nephrectomy. This receptor was obtained from a man aged 55 to 70 with renal cell carcinoma. CDR3 sequence (DNA): TGTGCCATCAGTGTTACAGGGTCTACTGAAGCTTTCTTT. Translated, it gives CAISVTGSTEAFF.